Sequencing of this T cell receptor beta chain was carried out in a study of Ad26.COV2.S vaccination and SARS-CoV-2 variants. Study-wide background: The donor belonged to the COV1001 Ad26.COV2.S trial arm. Donor got 5x10^10 or 1x10^11 viral particles of Ad26.COV2.S.

V dropped 3 bases and J dropped 3 bases, with 21 bases sitting between them. Germline loops: CDR1 SGHRS, CDR2 YFSETQ. The CDR3 spans 17 residues. As for treatment: 19 received Ad26.COV2.S at low or high dose, single or two shots; five or six received placebo; per-sample allocation not given. Sampling was done on day 63 after the first vaccine or placebo injection. Broader study findings: The TCR breadth and depth analyses may have understated or missed part of the total T cell responses. Vaccinees and placebo recipients showed similar non-spike TCR breadth.

The protocol was immunoSEQ multiplex PCR, while the TCRdb copy is restricted to in-frame clones and leaves out a portion. In the table there are about 410,000 clones, around 92% of which are singletons. A note on this clone: Its antigen is not known.

Sequences were derived from peripheral blood, sampled in a trial of Ad26.COV2.S vaccine versus placebo. This TCR came from a person between 18 and 65 years old who received the Ad26.COV2.S COVID-19 vaccine or a placebo. This rearrangement joins TRBV5-1 to TRBJ2-5; D may be TRBD1 or TRBD2 (5 bases each). The CDR3 region has the DNA TGCGCCAGCAGCTGGGGGAGACAGAGGGTGAGGGAAGAGACCCAGTACTTC. Translated, it gives CASSWGRQRVREETQYF.